A selection of T cell receptor beta chains follows, all from one sample in a study of T cell repertoires in cytomegalovirus infection. A single record per CDR3 protein comes from TCRdb applying MiXCR to the reads. The profile shows 510,000 or so distinct CDR3 sequences, approximately 25% of them singletons. The sequenced sample was PBMCs. The receptors were gathered from a human donor in good health (CMV status not recorded). Some clones in this sample may be carry-over from other donors' samples. The CDR3 runs from the conserved cysteine through the conserved F or W. A D gene is named only where the DNA matches it firmly. A clone size is listed for some rows: how often the clone was seen (once, few, many), or a class if it is expanded.

v_call	d_call	clone_size	j_call	cdr3_aa	cdr3_nt
TRBV7-2	TRBD2	many	TRBJ2-3	CASSLGLAGGSDTQYF	TGTGCCAGCAGCTTGGGACTAGCGGGAGGTTCAGATACGCAGTATTTT
TRBV6-2/TRBV6-3	.	.	TRBJ2-7	CASSYSTPSLDEQYF	TGTGCCAGCAGTTACTCCACCCCGTCACTAGACGAGCAGTACTTC
TRBV7-2	.	.	TRBJ2-1	CASSPGRGLRHNEQFF	TGTGCCAGCAGCCCAGGGCGGGGGCTGAGGCACAATGAGCAGTTCTTC
TRBV12-3/TRBV12-4	.	many	TRBJ1-1	CASSPRGTEAFF	TGTGCCAGCAGCCCCCGGGGGACTGAAGCTTTCTTT
TRBV11-2	.	few	TRBJ2-1	CASSLDFYEQFF	TGTGCCAGCAGCTTAGATTTCTATGAGCAGTTCTTC
TRBV20-1	.	few	TRBJ2-3	CSARVGGAVGDRTQYF	TGCAGTGCTAGAGTTGGTGGAGCTGTTGGAGATCGCACGCAGTATTTT
TRBV10-3	.	.	TRBJ2-7	CAIRTESSATYEQYF	TGTGCCATCAGGACAGAGAGTAGCGCCACTTACGAGCAGTACTTC
TRBV12-3/TRBV12-4	.	few	TRBJ2-3	CASSFPGGELGYF	TGTGCCAGCAGTTTTCCGGGTGGGGAACTGGGGTATTTT
TRBV12-3/TRBV12-4	TRBD2	.	TRBJ2-5	CASRGLAGAQETQYF	TGTGCCAGCAGGGGACTAGCGGGAGCTCAAGAGACCCAGTACTTC
TRBV10-3	.	.	TRBJ2-3	CAISVQGTDTQYF	TGTGCCATCAGTGTACAGGGAACAGATACGCAGTATTTT
TRBV29-1	TRBD2	few	TRBJ2-1	CSGRIGTSGMGNEQFF	TGCAGCGGGAGAATCGGGACTAGCGGTATGGGAAATGAGCAGTTCTTC
TRBV28	TRBD2	.	TRBJ2-7	CASNIQGGGPYEQYF	TGTGCCAGCAACATACAAGGCGGGGGTCCCTACGAGCAGTACTTC
TRBV11-2	.	.	TRBJ2-5	CASSVGAQETQYF	TGTGCCAGCAGCGTAGGGGCCCAAGAGACCCAGTACTTC
TRBV7-9	TRBD1	many	TRBJ1-1	CASSAWDRGVAEAFF	TGTGCCAGCAGCGCGTGGGACAGGGGAGTGGCTGAAGCTTTCTTT
TRBV28	.	many	TRBJ1-5	CASSSYQGNLGNQPQHF	TGTGCCAGCAGTTCCTATCAGGGGAACCTTGGCAATCAGCCCCAGCATTTT
TRBV11-2	TRBD1	.	TRBJ2-1	CASSLRQGSDEQFF	TGTGCCAGCAGCCTTAGACAGGGTAGTGATGAGCAGTTCTTC
TRBV6-2/TRBV6-3	.	.	TRBJ2-2	CASSPGPHQTGELFF	TGTGCCAGCAGTCCCGGGCCTCACCAGACCGGGGAGCTGTTTTTT
TRBV20-1	TRBD2	.	TRBJ2-1	CSARRASGRGDEQFF	TGCAGTGCTAGACGCGCTAGCGGGAGAGGCGATGAGCAGTTCTTC
TRBV5-6	TRBD2	few	TRBJ2-7	CASSMNPGGFYEQYF	TGTGCCAGCAGCATGAACCCGGGAGGCTTTTACGAGCAGTACTTC
TRBV7-8	.	many	TRBJ1-4	CASSLRGTNEKLFF	TGTGCCAGCAGCTTAAGGGGAACTAATGAAAAACTGTTTTTT
TRBV28	.	.	TRBJ2-1	CASSTRDKSSYNEQFF	TGTGCCAGCAGTACCCGGGACAAGAGCTCCTACAATGAGCAGTTCTTC
TRBV2	TRBD2	.	TRBJ2-3	CASGVGPKRGADTQYF	TGTGCCAGCGGGGTAGGGCCGAAGCGGGGGGCCGATACGCAGTATTTT
TRBV19	.	many	TRBJ1-2	CASSMGRGSRYGYTF	TGTGCCAGTAGTATGGGCCGGGGTTCGAGGTATGGCTACACCTTC
TRBV15	.	.	TRBJ2-1	CATSGGSFGQANVF	TGTGCCACCAGCGGAGGGTCTTTCGGTCAGGCCAATGTCTTC
TRBV19	TRBD2	.	TRBJ2-1	CASGVGTSGSNEQFF	TGTGCCAGTGGAGTCGGAACTAGCGGGAGCAATGAGCAGTTCTTC
TRBV7-2	.	.	TRBJ2-2	CASSSRVSGELFF	TGTGCCAGCAGCTCCCGAGTCTCCGGGGAGCTGTTTTTT
TRBV7-2	TRBD2	few	TRBJ2-1	CASSLTRLARLFF	TGTGCCAGCAGCTTAACCCGACTAGCTCGGTTGTTCTTC
TRBV7-2	.	many	TRBJ2-7	CASSLDTPYEQYF	TGTGCCAGCAGCTTAGATACACCCTACGAGCAGTACTTC
TRBV12-3/TRBV12-4	TRBD1	few	TRBJ2-2	CASSPRDRVTGELFF	TGTGCCAGCAGTCCCCGGGACAGAGTCACCGGGGAGCTGTTTTTT